Listed below are T cell receptor beta chains from one sample, sequenced in a study of T cell responses to AZD1222 COVID-19 vaccine. Using immunoSEQ multiplex PCR, the repertoire was profiled, and TCRdb retains in-frame clones only, with some absent. The repertoire consists of 120,000 or so clones, with roughly 90% occurring once and the leading ten covering approximately 1.5%. Sequenced here: peripheral blood, sampled on day 0 of AZD1222 vaccination. Receptors were obtained from an adult in good health. Both conserved end residues are part of each CDR3. A clone size is listed for some rows: how often the clone was seen (once, few, many), or a class if it is expanded.

CASSLRSAYGYTF	TRBV7-8	TRBJ1-2	.
CATGPGQQNTEAFF	TRBV10-1	TRBJ1-1	.
CASSGGASTDTQYF	TRBV2	TRBJ2-3	.
CASSRRTSGTGELFF	TRBV5-1	TRBJ2-2	.
CASSQEPPPGSTEAFF	TRBV4-3	TRBJ1-1	.
CASSSLQGLVYGYTF	TRBV27	TRBJ1-2	.
CASSAGLAGGQETQYF	TRBV5-4	TRBJ2-5	.
CASRPVGTPYEQYF	TRBV5-4	TRBJ2-7	.
CASSLGRYGYTF	TRBV28	TRBJ1-2	.
CASSLRQGYGYTF	TRBV12-3/TRBV12-4	TRBJ1-2	.
CASSVDRKNSGNTIYF	TRBV27	TRBJ1-3	.
CASSLKRDFGGYTF	TRBV6-5	TRBJ1-2	.
CASSTLGRGGSYEQYF	TRBV6-6	TRBJ2-7	.
CASSPDGTSGNTIYF	TRBV7-3	TRBJ1-3	once
CASSLEQGSSNQPQHF	TRBV7-6	TRBJ1-5	once
CASSTAAGTGWTGRSDTQYF	TRBV13	TRBJ2-3	.
CASNMPEAFF	TRBV6-5	TRBJ1-1	.
CASSQPHRTGSGEITEAFF	TRBV4-2	TRBJ1-1	.
CASSSPGDTQYF	TRBV3-1/TRBV3-2	TRBJ2-3	.
CASSGGLGQPQHF	TRBV19	TRBJ1-5	.
CAIKHDRGGYGYTF	TRBV10-3	TRBJ1-2	.
CASSGWQGNEKLFF	TRBV2	TRBJ1-4	.
CAISERGNEQFF	TRBV10-3	TRBJ2-1	.
CASSLAGAGSFQETQYF	TRBV7-2	TRBJ2-5	.
CASSLSGTGDEKLFF	TRBV5-4	TRBJ1-4	.
CASSPTGTTTYEQYF	TRBV5-4	TRBJ2-7	.
CAWSVLTGEAGGYTF	TRBV30	TRBJ1-2	.
CASSPIGPGGYNEQFF	TRBV7-6	TRBJ2-1	.